The T cell receptor (beta chain) under discussion was sequenced for a study of cytomegalovirus exposure and HLA in healthy donors. This clone came up once. What it binds is unknown. General study points: Relative to the approximately 700-donor mean, N-insertions were reportedly fewer in an Asian-associated ancestry cluster in a later analysis. In a later analysis, 15,000 to 20,000 TCR beta sequences were associated with HLA alleles at 0.05 false discovery rate. With further analysis later on, most CMV-associated TCR beta chains appeared HLA-restricted.

The J segment lost 3 bases and the V segment lost 5 bases, leaving 8 bases of the junction unmatched. The germline gives CDR1 SGHTA, CDR2 FQGTGA. The CDR3 is 15 amino acids. Primers for the PCR totalled 60 Vbeta and 13 Jbeta. Sequenced by immunoSEQ multiplex PCR; TCRdb stores in-frame clones only, minus some. This table holds approximately 170,000 clones, approximately 77% found once. The chain links TRBV7-3 to TRBJ2-3; 7 bases are a match to TRBD2. The specimen was PBMCs. This TCR was sampled from a male donor in good health and CMV-seronegative. CDR3: CASSGVLGGTDTQYF. CDR3 DNA: TGTGCCAGCAGCGGGGTCCTGGGGGGGACAGATACGCAGTATTTT. Looking up the rest from reference TRBV7-3 and TRBJ2-3 gives the full variable domain: GAGVSQTPSNKVTEKGKYVELRCDPISGHTALYWYRQSLGQGPEFLIYFQGTGAADDSGLPNDRFFAVRPEGSVSTLKIQRTERGDSAVYLCASSGVLGGTDTQYFGPGTRLTVL.